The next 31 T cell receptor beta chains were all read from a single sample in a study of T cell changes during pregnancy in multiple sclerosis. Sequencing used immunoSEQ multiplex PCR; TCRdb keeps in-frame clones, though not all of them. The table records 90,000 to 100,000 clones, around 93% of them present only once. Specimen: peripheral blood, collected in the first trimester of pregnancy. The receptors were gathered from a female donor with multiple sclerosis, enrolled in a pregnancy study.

The CDR3 bases are TGCAGTGCTAGAGTTATGGAGACCCAGTACTTC. Amino acid sequence: CSARVMETQYF. The V and J genes are TRBV20-1 and TRBJ2-5; no clear D gene. CDR3 length: 11 residues. V was clipped by 1 base and J by 5 bases, with 5 bases between them. The germline CDR1 and CDR2 sequences are DFQATT and SNEGSKA (reference sequence).

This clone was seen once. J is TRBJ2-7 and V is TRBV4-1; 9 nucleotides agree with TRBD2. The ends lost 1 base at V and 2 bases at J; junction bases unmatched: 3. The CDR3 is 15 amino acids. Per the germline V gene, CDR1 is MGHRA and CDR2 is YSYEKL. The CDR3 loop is CASSQVSGGTYEQYF. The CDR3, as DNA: TGCGCCAGCAGCCAAGTGAGCGGGGGGACCTACGAGCAGTACTTC.

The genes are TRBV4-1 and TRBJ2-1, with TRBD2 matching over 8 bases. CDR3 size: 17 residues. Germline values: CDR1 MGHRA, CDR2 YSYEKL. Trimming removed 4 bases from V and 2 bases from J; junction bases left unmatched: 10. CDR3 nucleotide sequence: TGCGCCAGCAGCCTCGCGGGGTCGGGGGGGGCCTACAATGAGCAGTTCTTC. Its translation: CASSLAGSGGAYNEQFF.

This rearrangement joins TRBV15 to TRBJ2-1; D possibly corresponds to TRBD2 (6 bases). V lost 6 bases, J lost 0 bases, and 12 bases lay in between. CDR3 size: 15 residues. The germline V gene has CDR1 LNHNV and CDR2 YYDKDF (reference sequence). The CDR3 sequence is CATRPSASSYNEQFF. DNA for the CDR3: TGTGCCACCAGACCTAGCGCCAGCTCCTACAATGAGCAGTTCTTC.

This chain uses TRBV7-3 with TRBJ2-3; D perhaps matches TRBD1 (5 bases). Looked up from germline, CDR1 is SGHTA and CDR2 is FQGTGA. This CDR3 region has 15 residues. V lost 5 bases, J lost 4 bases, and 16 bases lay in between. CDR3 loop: CASSAQGVVADTQYF. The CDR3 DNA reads TGTGCCAGCAGCGCCCAAGGGGTTGTGGCAGATACGCAGTATTTT.

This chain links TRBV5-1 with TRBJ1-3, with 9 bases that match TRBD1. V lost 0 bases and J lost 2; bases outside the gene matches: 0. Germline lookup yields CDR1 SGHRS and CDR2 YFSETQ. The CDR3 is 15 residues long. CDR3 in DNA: TGCGCCAGCAGCTTGGGGACAGGGGCTGGAAACACCATATATTTT. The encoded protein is CASSLGTGAGNTIYF. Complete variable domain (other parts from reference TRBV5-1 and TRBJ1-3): KAGVTQTPRYLIKTRGQQVTLSCSPISGHRSVSWYQQTPGQGLQFLFEYFSETQRNKGNFPGRFSGRQFSNSRSEMNVSTLELGDSALYLCASSLGTGAGNTIYFGEGSWLTVV.

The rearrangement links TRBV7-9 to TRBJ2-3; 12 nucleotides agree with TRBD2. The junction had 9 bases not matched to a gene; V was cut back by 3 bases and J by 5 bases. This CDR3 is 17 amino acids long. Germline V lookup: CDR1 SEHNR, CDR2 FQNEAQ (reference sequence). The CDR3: CASSLSSGGVLGDTQYF. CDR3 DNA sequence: TGTGCCAGCAGCTTGTCTAGCGGGGGGGTTTTGGGAGATACGCAGTATTTT.

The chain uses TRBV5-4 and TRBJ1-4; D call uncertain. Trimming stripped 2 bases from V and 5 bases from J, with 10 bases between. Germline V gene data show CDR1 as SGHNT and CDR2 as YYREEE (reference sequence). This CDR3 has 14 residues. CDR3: CASSFGLSNEKLFF. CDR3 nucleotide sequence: TGTGCCAGCAGCTTTGGACTCTCGAATGAAAAACTGTTTTTT.

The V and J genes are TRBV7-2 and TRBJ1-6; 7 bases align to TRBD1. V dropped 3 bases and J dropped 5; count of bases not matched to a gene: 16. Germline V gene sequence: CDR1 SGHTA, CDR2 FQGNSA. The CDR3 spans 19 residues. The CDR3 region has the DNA TGTGCCAGCAGCTTCGGGCCACAGGGGCCCCGTTGGAATAATTCACCCCTCCACTTT. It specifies CASSFGPQGPRWNNSPLHF.

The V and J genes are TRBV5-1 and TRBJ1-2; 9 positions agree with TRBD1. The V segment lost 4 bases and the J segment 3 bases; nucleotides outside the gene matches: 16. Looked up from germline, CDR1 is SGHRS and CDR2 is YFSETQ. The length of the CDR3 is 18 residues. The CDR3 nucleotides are TGCGCCAGCAGCAAACCCACGGGACAGGGAATTAAGTACTATGGCTACACCTTC. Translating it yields CASSKPTGQGIKYYGYTF.

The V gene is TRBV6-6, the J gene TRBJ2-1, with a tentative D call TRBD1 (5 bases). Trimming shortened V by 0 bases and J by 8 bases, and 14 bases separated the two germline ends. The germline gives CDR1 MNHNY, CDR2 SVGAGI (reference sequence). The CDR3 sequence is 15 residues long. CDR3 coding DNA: TGTGCCAGCAGTTACTCGACTGGGGCCTTGGATGAGCAGTTCTTC. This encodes CASSYSTGALDEQFF.

CDR3 sequence reads: CASSQDDGRDYGYTF. The DNA of the CDR3 is TGCGCCAGCAGCCAGGACGATGGGCGGGACTATGGCTACACCTTC. This chain uses TRBV5-1 with TRBJ1-2; D not certain. CDR1 and CDR2 (germline): SGHRS, YFSETQ. This CDR3 has 15 residues. V gave up 4 bases and J gave up 3 bases, with 16 bases separating them.

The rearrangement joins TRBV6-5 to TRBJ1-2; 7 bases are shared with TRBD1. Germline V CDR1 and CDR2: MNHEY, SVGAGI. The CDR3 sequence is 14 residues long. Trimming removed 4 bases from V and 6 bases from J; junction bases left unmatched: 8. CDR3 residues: CASSSPYRGDGYTF. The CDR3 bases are TGTGCCAGCAGTTCACCATACAGGGGCGATGGCTACACCTTC.

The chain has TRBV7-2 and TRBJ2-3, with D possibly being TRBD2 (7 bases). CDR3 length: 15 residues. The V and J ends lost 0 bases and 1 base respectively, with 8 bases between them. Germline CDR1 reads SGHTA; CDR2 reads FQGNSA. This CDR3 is CASSLAGGRTDTQYF. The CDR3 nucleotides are TGTGCCAGCAGCTTAGCGGGGGGGCGCACAGATACGCAGTATTTT.

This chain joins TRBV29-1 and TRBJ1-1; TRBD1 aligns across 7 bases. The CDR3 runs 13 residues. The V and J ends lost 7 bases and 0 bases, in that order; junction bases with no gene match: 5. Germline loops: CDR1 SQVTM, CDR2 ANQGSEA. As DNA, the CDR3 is TGCAGCGGTACTACAGGGGTGAACACTGAAGCTTTCTTT. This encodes CSGTTGVNTEAFF.

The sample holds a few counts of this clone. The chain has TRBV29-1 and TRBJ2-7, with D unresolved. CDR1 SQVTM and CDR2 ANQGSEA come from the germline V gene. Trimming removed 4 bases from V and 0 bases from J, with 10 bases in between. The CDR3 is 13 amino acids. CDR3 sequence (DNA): TGCAGCGTTGCCGAGGCTAGCTCCTACGAGCAGTACTTC. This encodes CSVAEASSYEQYF.

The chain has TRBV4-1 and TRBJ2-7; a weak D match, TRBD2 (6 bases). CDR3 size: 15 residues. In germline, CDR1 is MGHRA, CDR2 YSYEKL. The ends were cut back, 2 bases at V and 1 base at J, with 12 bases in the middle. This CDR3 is CASSQLLGRSYEQYF. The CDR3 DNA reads TGCGCCAGCAGCCAATTGCTAGGGAGGTCCTACGAGCAGTACTTC.

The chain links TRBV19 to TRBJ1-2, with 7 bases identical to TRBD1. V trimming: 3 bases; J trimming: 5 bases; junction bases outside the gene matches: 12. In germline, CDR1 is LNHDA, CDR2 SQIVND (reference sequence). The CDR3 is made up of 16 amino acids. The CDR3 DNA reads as TGTGCCAGTAGTATCCTGGACAGGTGGGCCGGGTATGGCTACACCTTC. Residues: CASSILDRWAGYGYTF.

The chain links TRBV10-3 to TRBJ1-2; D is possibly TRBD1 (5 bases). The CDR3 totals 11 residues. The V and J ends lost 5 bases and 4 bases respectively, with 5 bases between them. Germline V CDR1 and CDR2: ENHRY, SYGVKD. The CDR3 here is CAISQGYGYTF. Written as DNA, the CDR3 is TGTGCCATCAGTCAGGGCTATGGCTACACCTTC.

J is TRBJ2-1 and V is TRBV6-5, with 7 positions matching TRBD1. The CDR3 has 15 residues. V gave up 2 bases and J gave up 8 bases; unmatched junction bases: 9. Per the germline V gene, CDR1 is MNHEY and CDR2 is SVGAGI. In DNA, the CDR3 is TGTGCCAGCAGTTACCGGCCTACAGGGGCGGATGAGCAGTTCTTC. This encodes CASSYRPTGADEQFF.

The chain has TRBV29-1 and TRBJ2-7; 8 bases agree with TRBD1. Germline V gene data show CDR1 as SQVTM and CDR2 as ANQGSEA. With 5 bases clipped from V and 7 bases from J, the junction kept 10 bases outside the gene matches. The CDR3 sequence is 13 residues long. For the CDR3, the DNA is TGCAGCGTTTACGGGCAGGGGGCAGAGGAGCAGTACTTC. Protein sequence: CSVYGQGAEEQYF.

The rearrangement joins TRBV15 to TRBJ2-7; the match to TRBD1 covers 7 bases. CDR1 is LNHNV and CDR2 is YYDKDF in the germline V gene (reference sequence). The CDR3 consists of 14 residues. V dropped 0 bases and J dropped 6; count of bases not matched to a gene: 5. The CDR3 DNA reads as TGTGCCACCAGCAGAGATCGACAGGGCTCCGAGCAGTACTTC. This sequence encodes CATSRDRQGSEQYF. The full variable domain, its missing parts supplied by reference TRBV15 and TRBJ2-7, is DAMVIQNPRYQVTQFGKPVTLSCSQTLNHNVMYWYQQKSSQAPKLLFHYYDKDFNNEADTPDNFQSRRPNTSFCFLDIRSPGLGDTAMYLCATSRDRQGSEQYFGPGTRLTVT.

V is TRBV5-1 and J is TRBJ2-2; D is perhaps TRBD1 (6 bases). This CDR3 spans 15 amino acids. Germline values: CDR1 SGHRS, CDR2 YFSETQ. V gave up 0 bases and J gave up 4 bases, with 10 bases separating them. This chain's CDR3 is CASSLGPGVTGELFF. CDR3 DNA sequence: TGCGCCAGCAGCTTGGGCCCAGGGGTCACCGGGGAGCTGTTTTTT.

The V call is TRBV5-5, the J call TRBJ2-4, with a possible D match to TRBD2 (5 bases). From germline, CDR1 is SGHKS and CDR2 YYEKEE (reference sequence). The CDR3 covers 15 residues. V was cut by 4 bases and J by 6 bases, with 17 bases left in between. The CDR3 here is CASSPPEGSRNIQYF. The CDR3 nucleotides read TGTGCCAGCAGCCCGCCCGAGGGTTCTAGAAACATTCAGTACTTC.

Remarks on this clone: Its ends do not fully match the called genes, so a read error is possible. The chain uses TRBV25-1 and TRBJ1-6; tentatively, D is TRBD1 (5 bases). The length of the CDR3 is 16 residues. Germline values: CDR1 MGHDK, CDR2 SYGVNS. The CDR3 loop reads CASSEWGGSFNSPLHF. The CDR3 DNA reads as TGTGCCAGCAGTGAATGGGGGGGGTCCTTTAATTCACCCCTCCACTTT.

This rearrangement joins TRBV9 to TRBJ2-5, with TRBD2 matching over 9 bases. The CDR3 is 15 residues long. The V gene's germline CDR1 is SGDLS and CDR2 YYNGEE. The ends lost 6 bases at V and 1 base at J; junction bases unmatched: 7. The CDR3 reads CASTRSGGLQETQYF. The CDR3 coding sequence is TGTGCCAGCACCCGTAGCGGGGGACTCCAAGAGACCCAGTACTTC.

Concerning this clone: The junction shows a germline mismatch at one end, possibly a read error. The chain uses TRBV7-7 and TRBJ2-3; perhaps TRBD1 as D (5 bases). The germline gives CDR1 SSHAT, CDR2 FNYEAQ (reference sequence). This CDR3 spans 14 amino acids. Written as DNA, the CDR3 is TGTGCTAGCAGCTTAGACAGTCACACAGATACGCAGTATTTT. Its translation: CASSLDSHTDTQYF.

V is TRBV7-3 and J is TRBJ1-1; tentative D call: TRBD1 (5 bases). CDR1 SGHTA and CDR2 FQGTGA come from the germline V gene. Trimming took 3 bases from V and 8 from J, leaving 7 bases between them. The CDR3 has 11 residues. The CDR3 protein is CASSFGGEAFF. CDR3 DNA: TGTGCCAGCAGCTTCGGGGGGGAAGCTTTCTTT.

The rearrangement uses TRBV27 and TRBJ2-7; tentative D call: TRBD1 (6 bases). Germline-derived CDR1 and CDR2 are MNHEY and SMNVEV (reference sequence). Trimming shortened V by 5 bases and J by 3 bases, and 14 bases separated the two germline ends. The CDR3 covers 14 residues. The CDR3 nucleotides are TGTGCCAGCAGTCAAAGTGGACAGATCTACGAGCAGTACTTC. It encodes CASSQSGQIYEQYF.

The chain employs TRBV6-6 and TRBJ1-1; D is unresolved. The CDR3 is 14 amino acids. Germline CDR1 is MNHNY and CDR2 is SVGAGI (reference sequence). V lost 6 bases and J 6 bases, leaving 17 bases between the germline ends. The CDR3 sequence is CASSQTGAHSEAFF. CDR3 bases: TGTGCCAGCAGCCAAACGGGAGCCCACTCTGAAGCTTTCTTT.

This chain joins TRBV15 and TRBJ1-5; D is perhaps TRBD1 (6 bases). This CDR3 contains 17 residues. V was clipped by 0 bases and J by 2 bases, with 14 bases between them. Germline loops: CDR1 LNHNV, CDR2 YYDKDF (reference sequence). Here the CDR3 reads CATSRDPQGMGNQPQHF. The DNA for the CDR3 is TGTGCCACCAGCAGAGATCCCCAGGGGATGGGCAATCAGCCCCAGCATTTT.